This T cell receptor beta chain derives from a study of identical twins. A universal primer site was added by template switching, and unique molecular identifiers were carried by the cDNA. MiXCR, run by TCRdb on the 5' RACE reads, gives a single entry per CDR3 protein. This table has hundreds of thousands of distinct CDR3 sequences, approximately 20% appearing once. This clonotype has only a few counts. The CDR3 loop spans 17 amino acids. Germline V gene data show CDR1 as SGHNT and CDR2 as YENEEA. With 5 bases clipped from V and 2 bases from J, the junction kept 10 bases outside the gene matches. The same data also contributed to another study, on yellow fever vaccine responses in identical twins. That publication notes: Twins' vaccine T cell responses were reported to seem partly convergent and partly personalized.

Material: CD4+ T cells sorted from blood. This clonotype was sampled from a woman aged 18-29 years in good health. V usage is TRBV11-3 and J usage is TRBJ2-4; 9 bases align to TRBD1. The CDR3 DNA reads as TGTGCCAGCAGCCTCTCGCTCGGGACAGGGCCCAAAAACATTCAGTACTTC. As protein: CASSLSLGTGPKNIQYF.